The rows below give T cell receptor beta chains drawn from one sample of a study of siplizumab effects on memory and regulatory T cells. Sequenced by immunoSEQ multiplex PCR; TCRdb stores in-frame clones only, minus some. The sample gives tens of thousands of clones, roughly 87% of which show up once; less than 0.35% is in the top ten. Material for sequencing was naive CD8+ T cells sorted from blood. The receptors derive from a human donor in good health. Both conserved end residues are trimmed from each CDR3.

J gene | V gene | CDR3 protein
TRBJ2-7 | TRBV4-1 | ASSHQGGGLYEQY
TRBJ2-1 | TRBV27 | ASSPKSGTEYNEQF
TRBJ2-7 | TRBV2 | ARVGKGYEQY
TRBJ2-2 | TRBV19 | ASTPAGLVNTGELF
TRBJ2-5 | TRBV21-1 | ASSTQRGAQETQY
TRBJ2-5 | TRBV27 | ASSLLGGSGETQY
TRBJ1-2 | TRBV29-1 | SALTGRYGYT
TRBJ1-5 | TRBV19 | ASSILGGNQPQH
TRBJ2-7 | TRBV11-2 | ASSFGAYEQY
TRBJ1-1 | TRBV7-9 | ASSPPGSQKTEAF
TRBJ2-7 | TRBV14 | ASSQTWDSTYEQY
TRBJ2-7 | TRBV18 | ASSNRDRGQHEQY
TRBJ2-7 | TRBV19 | ASSASTDSSYEQY
TRBJ2-1 | TRBV6-5 | ASSYNDNEQF
TRBJ2-1 | TRBV19 | ASSIWGPGGNEQF
TRBJ1-5 | TRBV19 | ASSIDRMATYQPQH
TRBJ1-4 | TRBV6-5 | ASGGIGYEKLF
- | TRBV7-9 | ASSSSPDRGSSYEQY
TRBJ2-7 | TRBV6-5 | ASSSRAGEPYEQY
TRBJ2-7 | TRBV2 | ASSDISDPGGEQY
TRBJ2-7 | TRBV5-1 | ASSPPEGTYEQY
TRBJ2-1 | TRBV10-1 | ASSESGSGAYNEQF
TRBJ2-7 | TRBV6-5 | ASSYSQRGEQY
TRBJ2-7 | TRBV4-1 | ASSQDPGGEQY
TRBJ2-5 | TRBV6-1 | ASSEDGMSLETQY
TRBJ2-7 | TRBV5-5 | ASSWRTPYEQY
TRBJ2-2 | TRBV6-5 | ASRAGGYTGELF
TRBJ1-1 | TRBV4-1 | ASSQVQQSGEAF
TRBJ2-7 | TRBV7-9 | ASSPTGPLYEQY
TRBJ1-1 | TRBV10-2 | ASRGAELTEAF
TRBJ2-2 | TRBV27 | ASSPGAYTGELF
TRBJ2-4 | TRBV6-1 | ASSEGPGNIQY
TRBJ2-7 | TRBV27 | ASSFGRAYEQY
TRBJ1-1 | TRBV6-5 | ASSFIPGQTEAF
TRBJ2-2 | TRBV12-5 | ASGSTRVQRGGAGELF
TRBJ2-1 | TRBV28 | ASSLDVTKISYNEQF
TRBJ2-3 | TRBV4-1 | ASSQASGSRADTQY
TRBJ2-7 | TRBV5-1 | ASRQGSGDYEQY
TRBJ1-2 | TRBV14 | ASSPQGAYGYT
TRBJ2-3 | TRBV6-5 | ASSYGGGEVTDTQY
TRBJ1-4 | TRBV29-1 | SVVLRATNEKLF
TRBJ1-4 | TRBV4-1 | ASSIQGVDEKLF
TRBJ1-1 | TRBV7-9 | ASSLAVIGRNTEAF
TRBJ1-4 | TRBV19 | ASNSGTVATNEKLF
TRBJ1-1 | TRBV13 | ASSLGQGAIAEAF
TRBJ2-3 | TRBV9 | ASSVARGPSTDTQY
TRBJ2-7 | TRBV21-1 | ASSIRTVSYEQY
TRBJ1-1 | TRBV5-1 | ASSSGGTEAF
TRBJ2-4 | TRBV2 | ASRRIGTLY
TRBJ1-2 | TRBV27 | ASVSAGLGYT
TRBJ1-2 | TRBV6-5 | ASGSSRWGPDT
TRBJ1-1 | TRBV11-2 | ASSHAGGNTEAF
TRBJ2-3 | TRBV5-1 | ASSFGAGLDTQY
TRBJ2-7 | TRBV5-1 | ASSEDNYEQY
TRBJ2-1 | TRBV6-6 | ASISDRDLFYNEQF